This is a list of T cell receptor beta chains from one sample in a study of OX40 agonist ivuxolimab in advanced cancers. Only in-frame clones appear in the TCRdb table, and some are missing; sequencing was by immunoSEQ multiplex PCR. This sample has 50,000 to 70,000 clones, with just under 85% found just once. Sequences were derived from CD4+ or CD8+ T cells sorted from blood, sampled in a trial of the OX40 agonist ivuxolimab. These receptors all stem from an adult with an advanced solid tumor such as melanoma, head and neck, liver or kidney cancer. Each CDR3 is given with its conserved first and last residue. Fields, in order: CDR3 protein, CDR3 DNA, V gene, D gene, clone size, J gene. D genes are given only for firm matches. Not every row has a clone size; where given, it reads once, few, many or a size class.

CSVANGYTGELFF TGCAGCGTTGCGAACGGTTACACCGGGGAGCTGTTTTTT TRBV29-1 . . TRBJ2-2
CASSEAWDRVNEQYF TGTGCCAGCAGTGAAGCCTGGGACAGGGTTAACGAGCAGTACTTC TRBV2 TRBD1 . TRBJ2-7
CASLDFVGELFF TGTGCCAGCCTAGACTTTGTCGGGGAGCTGTTTTTT TRBV27 . few TRBJ2-2
CASSPRRAETQYF TGTGCCAGCAGTCCCCGAAGGGCGGAGACCCAGTACTTC TRBV27 . . TRBJ2-5
CATNTGEGEQYF TGTGCCACCAATACAGGGGAGGGCGAGCAGTACTTC TRBV15 . few TRBJ2-7
CASRRTGANQPQHF TGTGCCAGCAGACGGACAGGGGCCAATCAGCCCCAGCATTTT TRBV6-5 TRBD1 . TRBJ1-5
CATNHGWSETQYF TGTGCCACCAACCACGGGTGGTCGGAGACCCAGTACTTC TRBV2 . . TRBJ2-5
CASSPTGGANEKLFF TGTGCCAGCAGCCCGACAGGGGGTGCTAATGAAAAACTGTTTTTT TRBV6-5 TRBD1 . TRBJ1-4
CASSLNSGTGAARRYNEQFF TGCGCCAGCAGCTTGAATTCCGGGACAGGGGCCGCTAGGCGGTACAATGAGCAGTTCTTC TRBV5-1 TRBD1 once TRBJ2-1
CASSFYRPPGYGYTF TGTGCCAGCAGCTTTTATCGACCTCCTGGCTATGGCTACACCTTC TRBV5-4 . . TRBJ1-2
CASSLASGSGRNEQYF TGTGCCAGCAGTTTAGCCTCGGGTAGCGGGAGAAACGAGCAGTACTTC TRBV28 TRBD2 . TRBJ2-7
CASSLLDWNSNQPQHF TGCGCCAGCAGCCTTCTGGACTGGAATAGCAATCAGCCCCAGCATTTT TRBV5-1 . . TRBJ1-5
CASSIRTGGTTRGSGANVLTF TGTGCCAGTAGTATAAGAACAGGGGGGACAACCCGCGGCTCTGGGGCCAACGTCCTGACTTTC TRBV19 TRBD1 . TRBJ2-6
CASSPWGGDEQYF TGCGCCAGCAGCCCGTGGGGGGGGGACGAGCAGTACTTC TRBV5-1 TRBD2 . TRBJ2-7
CASSLEPGVDYGYTF TGCGCCAGCAGCTTGGAGCCGGGGGTCGACTATGGCTACACCTTC TRBV5-1 . . TRBJ1-2
CASSVVGDTGELFF TGTGCCAGCAGCGTAGTTGGGGACACCGGGGAGCTGTTTTTT TRBV9 . . TRBJ2-2
CASSTPGPNTEAFF TGTGCCAGCAGCACACCGGGTCCAAACACTGAAGCTTTCTTT TRBV5-5 . . TRBJ1-1
CASSSSLSEAFF TGCGCCAGCAGCTCGAGTCTCTCTGAAGCTTTCTTT TRBV5-1 . . TRBJ1-1
CASLDDSDGKPEAFF TGTGCCAGCCTTGACGATTCGGACGGTAAGCCTGAAGCTTTCTTT TRBV11-3 . . TRBJ1-1
CAADRDRGLPYGNIQYF TGTGCAGCGGACCGGGACAGGGGGCTACCATATGGAAACATTCAGTACTTC TRBV30 TRBD1 . TRBJ2-4
CASSQDFPGAVTDTQYF TGCGCCAGCAGCCAAGATTTCCCTGGGGCGGTCACAGATACGCAGTATTTT TRBV4-3 . . TRBJ2-3
CASRFHSTGGYGYTF TGTGCCAGCAGATTCCATTCGACAGGGGGTTATGGCTACACCTTC TRBV6-6 TRBD1 . TRBJ1-2
CAWRRTSGGETQYF TGTGCCTGGAGAAGGACTAGCGGGGGGGAGACCCAGTACTTC TRBV30 TRBD2 . TRBJ2-5
CASSMIQANGYNSPLHF TGTGCCAGTAGTATGATTCAAGCCAACGGTTATAATTCACCCCTCCACTTT TRBV19 . . TRBJ1-6
CASSPDRANTGELFF TGCGCCAGCAGCCCCGACAGGGCGAACACCGGGGAGCTGTTTTTT TRBV10-1 TRBD1 . TRBJ2-2
CASSLVWTSQEYGYTF TGTGCCAGCAGCTTGGTCTGGACAAGCCAAGAGTATGGCTACACCTTC TRBV5-6 . . TRBJ1-2
CASSFSPHGANVLTF TGTGCCAGCAGTTTCAGTCCCCACGGGGCCAACGTCCTGACTTTC TRBV27 . . TRBJ2-6
CASSQTTANTEAFF TGTGCCAGTAGCCAAACGACGGCGAACACTGAAGCTTTCTTT TRBV19 . . TRBJ1-1
CATSRDFLRESSYEQYF TGTGCCACCAGCAGAGATTTCTTGCGGGAAAGCTCCTACGAGCAGTACTTC TRBV15 . . TRBJ2-7
CASSPGHSPTGTQYF TGTGCCAGCTCGCCCGGGCACTCCCCAACGGGGACCCAGTACTTC TRBV18 . . TRBJ2-5
CASSSPRQTRGYEQYF TGTGCCAGCAGTAGTCCCCGGCAAACGAGGGGCTACGAGCAGTACTTC TRBV13 . . TRBJ2-7
CASSVGGAFYEQYF TGTGCCAGCAGCGTAGGTGGTGCTTTCTACGAGCAGTACTTC TRBV9 . . TRBJ2-7
CASSITGGFQPQHF TGTGCCAGTAGCATTACTGGAGGGTTTCAGCCCCAGCATTTT TRBV19 . . TRBJ1-5
CASRGTSGINEQFF TGTGCCAGCAGGGGGACTAGCGGGATAAATGAGCAGTTCTTC TRBV6-1 TRBD2 . TRBJ2-1
CASSPDRRIGGYTF TGTGCCAGCAGCCCGGACAGGCGAATTGGTGGCTACACCTTC TRBV5-4 TRBD1 . TRBJ1-2
CASREGGYEQYF TGTGCCAGCCGCGAGGGGGGCTACGAGCAGTACTTC TRBV6-1 . . TRBJ2-7
CASSDSAGDSGELFF TGCGCCAGCAGCGACTCAGCAGGGGACTCCGGGGAGCTGTTTTTT TRBV5-1 . . TRBJ2-2
CASAEGYEAFF TGTGCCAGCGCCGAGGGGTATGAAGCTTTCTTT TRBV7-3 . . TRBJ1-1
CASSFSSNTGELFF TGTGCCAGCAGCTTTTCTAGCAACACCGGGGAGCTGTTTTTT TRBV7-9 . . TRBJ2-2
CASSEAGRSTDTQYF TGTGCCAGCAGTGAAGCTGGGCGCTCCACAGATACGCAGTATTTT TRBV6-1 . . TRBJ2-3
CASSSMGHGELFF TGTGCCAGCAGCTCAATGGGTCACGGGGAGCTGTTTTTT TRBV7-9 . . TRBJ2-2
CASSLAWGQGSTDTQYF TGTGCCAGCAGCTTAGCCTGGGGACAGGGGTCCACAGATACGCAGTATTTT TRBV11-2 TRBD1 . TRBJ2-3
CASSLTGFNQPQHF TGTGCCAGCAGCCTAACAGGGTTCAATCAGCCCCAGCATTTT TRBV7-2 . . TRBJ1-5
CASSFHLDRVYEQYF TGTGCCAGCAGCTTCCACTTGGACAGGGTCTACGAGCAGTACTTC TRBV21-1 . . TRBJ2-7
CASIRDRGPTGELFF TGTGCCAGCATTCGGGACAGGGGTCCGACCGGGGAGCTGTTTTTT TRBV27 TRBD1 . TRBJ2-2
CAWSIDRPYGYTF TGTGCCTGGAGTATTGACAGGCCCTATGGCTACACCTTC TRBV30 . . TRBJ1-2
CAIRRDGTPSNEQFF TGTGCCATCAGGCGGGACGGGACTCCGTCTAATGAGCAGTTCTTC TRBV10-3 . . TRBJ2-1
CASSQITGGIEQYF TGCGCCAGCAGTCAAATTACAGGGGGCATTGAGCAGTACTTC TRBV4-3 TRBD1 . TRBJ2-7
CASSGTSGGYNEQFF TGTGCCAGCAGCGGAACTAGCGGGGGGTACAATGAGCAGTTCTTC TRBV7-7 TRBD2 . TRBJ2-1
CASSPKGDFWAPGTDTQYF TGTGCCAGCTCACCGAAAGGGGACTTTTGGGCCCCTGGCACAGATACGCAGTATTTT TRBV18 . once TRBJ2-3
CAISETRTGNTEAFF TGTGCCATCAGTGAGACCAGGACAGGGAACACTGAAGCTTTCTTT TRBV10-3 TRBD1 . TRBJ1-1
CASGPGLAGDTQYF TGTGCTAGTGGACCGGGACTAGCGGGGGATACGCAGTATTTT TRBV12-5 TRBD2 . TRBJ2-3
CASRWSEDTEAFF TGTGCCAGCAGATGGAGTGAGGACACTGAAGCTTTCTTT TRBV2 . . TRBJ1-1